A single sample gave rise to the 29 T cell receptor beta chains below, sequenced in a study of identical twins. TCRdb re-called the 5' RACE reads with MiXCR, one entry per CDR3 protein. The table has roughly 570,000 distinct CDR3 sequences, 9.6% seen once. The sample was also linked to a second study, of yellow fever vaccine responses in identical twins.

Sequencing used PBMCs. These TCRs come from a young woman in good health.

This clonotype was seen more than once but under ten times. V usage is TRBV29-1 and J usage is TRBJ1-1, with D maybe TRBD1 (6 bases). CDR3 length: 11 amino acids. Germline CDR1 and CDR2: SQVTM and ANQGSEA. The germline V and J ends were trimmed by 7 bases and 3 bases, with 9 bases remaining between them. For the CDR3, the DNA is TGCAGCGGGAACAGGGACACTGAAGCTTTCTTT. It codes for CSGNRDTEAFF.

This clonotype was recorded many times. The V call is TRBV29-1, the J call TRBJ2-7; no clear D gene. V gave up 4 bases and J gave up 2 bases, with 18 bases separating them. CDR3 length equals 15 residues. The germline CDR1 and CDR2 sequences are SQVTM and ANQGSEA. The CDR3 bases are TGCAGCGTTGTATTTCCCGCGGCAAATCCCTACGAGCAGTACTTC. Amino acid sequence: CSVVFPAANPYEQYF.

This clonotype was seen repeatedly, ten times or more. This chain connects TRBV4-3 to TRBJ2-3, with D maybe TRBD1 (5 bases). Germline CDR1 and CDR2: LGHNA and YSLEER. This CDR3 is built from 15 residues. Trimming shortened V by 1 base and J by 2 bases, and 10 bases separated the two germline ends. In DNA, the CDR3 is TGCGCCAGCAGCCAAGTTAACAGGTTCACAGATACGCAGTATTTT. Translation gives CASSQVNRFTDTQYF.

This clonotype was observed at least ten times. The rearrangement joins TRBV6-1 to TRBJ2-3; 10 nucleotides line up with TRBD2. Germline V CDR1 and CDR2: MNHNS, SASEGT. With 8 bases clipped from V and 4 bases from J, the junction kept 6 bases outside the gene matches. This CDR3 region has 14 residues. The CDR3 DNA is TGTGCCAGCGTCGCTAGCGGGGGATCAGATACGCAGTATTTT. Protein sequence: CASVASGGSDTQYF.

This clonotype occurred a few times. The chain links TRBV10-3 to TRBJ2-7, with D maybe TRBD1 (6 bases). This CDR3 region has 13 residues. The germline V and J ends were trimmed by 8 bases and 2 bases, with 13 bases remaining between them. Germline CDR1 reads ENHRY; CDR2 reads SYGVKD. CDR3 residues: CAIGQGKTYEQYF. CDR3 coding DNA: TGTGCCATCGGGCAGGGGAAGACCTACGAGCAGTACTTC.

This clonotype was picked up a small number of times. The gene calls are TRBV6-1 and TRBJ2-7, with 9 bases identical to TRBD1. The V gene end was trimmed by 3 bases and the J gene end by 12 bases; junction bases not matched to a gene: 12. The CDR3 spans 14 residues. Germline assignment: CDR1 MNHNS and CDR2 SASEGT. In DNA form, the CDR3 reads TGTGCCAGCAGTGACCGGGACAGGGACCTCCATGGGTACTTC. Its translation is CASSDRDRDLHGYF.

V is TRBV18 and J is TRBJ2-1; 8 bases are a match to TRBD1. The CDR3 has 14 amino acids. After removal of 5 bases from V and 5 bases from J, the junction contained 5 bases not matched to a gene. Germline V gives CDR1 KGHSH, CDR2 LQKENI. The CDR3 bases are TGTGCCAGCTCAAACCCGGACAGGGACAATGAGCAGTTCTTC. Translated: CASSNPDRDNEQFF.

This clonotype came up a few times. This rearrangement joins TRBV5-6 to TRBJ1-6; D perhaps matches TRBD1 (6 bases). The CDR3 runs to 14 residues. V dropped 3 bases and J dropped 12 bases, with 16 bases sitting between them. Germline CDR1 reads SGHDT; CDR2 reads YYEEEE. The CDR3 is CASSSTGFSEPLHF. The CDR3, as DNA: TGTGCCAGCAGCTCCACAGGGTTTTCCGAACCCCTCCACTTT.

Many counts were recorded for this clonotype. V usage is TRBV29-1 and J usage is TRBJ2-3; the D is unclear. V was trimmed by 0 bases and J by 0 bases, leaving 10 bases between them. This CDR3 comprises 15 residues. The germline gives CDR1 SQVTM, CDR2 ANQGSEA. CDR3 sequence: CSVEDREISTDTQYF. In nucleotides, the CDR3 is TGCAGCGTTGAAGATCGAGAGATCAGCACAGATACGCAGTATTTT.

The chain employs TRBV7-2 and TRBJ2-5; D is possibly TRBD1 (6 bases). CDR3 length equals 15 residues. The germline CDR1 and CDR2 sequences are SGHTA and FQGNSA. Trimming took 4 bases from V and 0 from J, leaving 12 bases between them. The CDR3 bases are TGTGCCAGCAGCTACAAGACAGGCCACCAAGAGACCCAGTACTTC. Its protein product is CASSYKTGHQETQYF.

This clonotype was seen only a few times. The chain couples TRBV11-1 to TRBJ2-6; 7 bases are a match to TRBD1. Germline assignment: CDR1 SGHAT and CDR2 FQDESV (reference sequence). The length of the CDR3 is 17 residues. V trimming: 7 bases; J trimming: 0 bases; junction bases outside the gene matches: 9. This chain's CDR3 is CASTTPGQHSGANVLTF. The CDR3 region has the DNA TGTGCCAGCACCACACCGGGACAGCACTCTGGGGCCAACGTCCTGACTTTC.

This clonotype occurred a few times. The J gene is TRBJ2-1, the V gene TRBV30; 8 nucleotides match TRBD2. The CDR3 extends over 14 amino acids. Germline loops: CDR1 GTSNPN, CDR2 SVGIG (reference sequence). V dropped 8 bases and J dropped 0; count of bases not matched to a gene: 6. The chain's CDR3 is CAQRTSFSYNEQFF. In nucleotides, the CDR3 is TGTGCCCAGAGGACTAGCTTCTCCTACAATGAGCAGTTCTTC.

This clonotype was seen more than once but under ten times. The chain joins TRBV12-3 or TRBV12-4 to TRBJ2-1; D uncertain. The CDR3 is 16 amino acids. V was cut by 6 bases and J by 6 bases, with 21 bases left in between. The CDR3 sequence is CASSAPGTLRVNEQFF. The CDR3 nucleotides read TGTGCCAGCAGCGCGCCTGGCACCCTAAGAGTCAATGAGCAGTTCTTC.

This clonotype appeared many times. The chain recombines TRBV21-1 with TRBJ2-1; the table gives TRBD1 as D, unverified against the DNA. TRBV21-1 is a pseudogene segment. The CDR3 is made up of 10 amino acids. The CDR3 loop is CARPGQGLFF. The CDR3 bases are TGTGCCAGACCCGGACAGGGACTGTTCTTC.

This chain uses TRBV5-6 with TRBJ2-7, with D possibly being TRBD1 or TRBD2 (5 bases each). Trimming cost V 6 bases and J 3 bases, with 13 bases left between them. The CDR3 spans 13 residues. Germline CDR1 SGHDT, CDR2 YYEEEE. Written as DNA, the CDR3 is TGTGCCAGCACCTTCACTGGGGGCTACGAGCAGTACTTC. It specifies CASTFTGGYEQYF.

This chain links TRBV6-1 with TRBJ1-2, with 8 bases fitting TRBD1. The V gene's germline CDR1 is MNHNS and CDR2 SASEGT. This CDR3 contains 14 residues. Trimming removed 7 bases from V and 6 bases from J; junction bases left unmatched: 10. The CDR3 DNA reads TGTGCCAGCACTGGACAGGGTACCCCCCATGGCTACACCTTC. As protein: CASTGQGTPHGYTF.

This clonotype was found many times. The J gene is TRBJ2-1, the V gene TRBV24-1; 7 bases fit TRBD2. This CDR3 is 15 amino acids long. Germline CDR1 and CDR2: KGHDR and SFDVKD. V trimming: 5 bases; J trimming: 8 bases; junction bases outside the gene matches: 11. The CDR3 is CATSGGRAVSDEQFF. CDR3 nucleotides: TGTGCCACCAGTGGTGGGAGGGCCGTCTCGGATGAGCAGTTCTTC.

The chain recombines TRBV2 with TRBJ2-1, with 8 bases identical to TRBD2. This CDR3 comprises 17 residues. Germline V lookup: CDR1 SNHLY, CDR2 FYNNEI. The CDR3, as DNA: TGTACCTTCAGTCTTTACGGGGGGGGTGTCTCCTACAATGAGCAGTTCTTC. Its translation is CTFSLYGGGVSYNEQFF.

A few counts support this clonotype. The gene calls are TRBV4-1 and TRBJ2-1, with 9 positions matching TRBD1. V dropped 5 bases and J dropped 6; count of bases not matched to a gene: 11. The CDR3 sequence is 16 residues long. CDR1 MGHRA and CDR2 YSYEKL come from the germline V gene. This CDR3 is CASSEPGQGRGNEQFF. CDR3 nucleotide sequence: TGCGCCAGCAGCGAACCGGGACAGGGTAGGGGCAATGAGCAGTTCTTC.

The sample holds a few counts of this clonotype. V is TRBV20-1 and J is TRBJ2-7; TRBD2 matches 13 bases. This CDR3 region has 15 residues. The J segment lost 4 bases and the V segment lost 2 bases, leaving 5 bases of the junction unmatched. Germline values: CDR1 DFQATT, CDR2 SNEGSKA (reference sequence). This CDR3 reads CSARQLAGGRYEQYF. In nucleotides, the CDR3 is TGCAGTGCTAGACAACTAGCGGGAGGGCGTTACGAGCAGTACTTC.

The J gene is TRBJ2-2, the V gene TRBV7-8; TRBD1 agrees at 7 bases. The CDR3 runs to 16 residues. The V and J ends lost 5 bases and 1 base, in that order; junction bases with no gene match: 7. Germline values: CDR1 SGHVS, CDR2 FQNEAQ. The CDR3 DNA reads TGTGCCAGCAGCACCGGACAGGTTTTGAACACCGGGGAGCTGTTTTTT. Residues: CASSTGQVLNTGELFF.

The J gene is TRBJ2-1, the V gene TRBV7-8; no reliable D call. V lost 5 bases and J 4 bases, leaving 15 bases between the germline ends. The CDR3 spans 15 residues. The germline V gene encodes CDR1 SGHVS and CDR2 FQNEAQ. The CDR3 here is CASSLEIAEYNEQFF. As DNA, the CDR3 is TGTGCCAGCAGCCTTGAAATAGCTGAGTACAATGAGCAGTTCTTC.

The chain combines TRBV27 with TRBJ2-7; D might be TRBD1 (6 bases). The CDR3 has 15 amino acids. Between the trimmed V and J ends, which lost 6 bases and 2 bases, there was a span of 17 bases. CDR1 is MNHEY and CDR2 is SMNVEV in the germline V gene (reference sequence). The DNA for the CDR3 is TGTGCCAGCAGCTCCGGGACATCCCTTCCCTACGAGCAGTACTTC. It encodes CASSSGTSLPYEQYF.

The rearrangement joins TRBV28 to TRBJ2-1, with 7 positions matching TRBD2. Losses at the gene ends were 4 bases for V and 8 bases for J; bases not matched to a gene: 11. This CDR3 region has 15 residues. Germline CDR1 MDHEN, CDR2 SYDVKM. The chain's CDR3 is CASSSGGGSVDEQFF. The CDR3 nucleotides are TGTGCCAGCAGTTCGGGGGGAGGGTCTGTGGATGAGCAGTTCTTC.

CDR3 amino acids: CASSPDRNPSYEQYF. CDR3 in DNA: TGTGCCAGCAGTCCCGACAGGAACCCCTCCTACGAGCAGTACTTC. V and J are TRBV28 and TRBJ2-7, with D perhaps matching TRBD1 (6 bases). Trimming removed 5 bases at V and 0 bases at J, with 14 bases between. The CDR3 covers 15 residues. Germline CDR1 MDHEN, CDR2 SYDVKM.

This clonotype was observed at least ten times. The chain is built from TRBV6-5 and TRBJ2-7; D remains ambiguous. Germline values: CDR1 MNHEY, CDR2 SVGAGI. This CDR3 has 14 residues. The ends were cut back, 1 base at V and 0 bases at J, with 7 bases in the middle. The CDR3 sequence is CASSYFQTSYEQYF. CDR3 nucleotides: TGTGCCAGCAGTTACTTTCAGACCTCCTACGAGCAGTACTTC.

This clonotype was counted at least ten times. The chain is built from TRBV2 and TRBJ2-3; maybe TRBD1 (5 bases). CDR1 is SNHLY, CDR2 FYNNEI, per germline. Between the trimmed V and J ends, which lost 5 bases and 0 bases, there was a span of 12 bases. The CDR3 has 15 residues. The CDR3 is CASSTQGRSTDTQYF. The CDR3 DNA is TGTGCCAGCAGTACGCAGGGAAGGAGCACAGATACGCAGTATTTT.

The chain has TRBV7-2 and TRBJ2-1, with 9 nucleotides matching TRBD2. The length of the CDR3 is 16 residues. V lost 1 base and J lost 7; bases outside the gene matches: 8. Looked up from germline, CDR1 is SGHTA and CDR2 is FQGNSA. For the CDR3, the DNA is TGTGCCAGCAGCTTAGTTGGCGGGGGGGCCTGGAATGAGCAGTTCTTC. Translated, it gives CASSLVGGGAWNEQFF.

This clonotype showed up many times. This chain uses TRBV11-2 with TRBJ1-5, with TRBD1 matching over 8 bases. The CDR3 loop spans 18 amino acids. Germline CDR1 SGHAT, CDR2 FQNNGV. Trimming took 5 bases from V and 0 from J; bases not matched to a gene: 12. Here the CDR3 reads CASSRGQGTRDSNQPQHF. The CDR3 nucleotides are TGTGCCAGCAGCAGAGGACAGGGCACAAGGGATAGCAATCAGCCCCAGCATTTT.